A selection of T cell receptor beta chains follows, all from one sample in a study of cytomegalovirus exposure and HLA in healthy donors. Produced via immunoSEQ multiplex PCR; TCRdb's table is partial and in-frame only. This repertoire shows 150,000 to 180,000 clones, roughly 90% found once; its top ten account for around 22%. Sequenced: PBMCs. The source is a man in his late teens or twenties in good health and CMV-seropositive. CDR3s include the opening cysteine and the closing phenylalanine or tryptophan.

TRBJ2-5	TRBV7-7	CASSLVLYPPEGETQYF
TRBJ1-2	TRBV7-2	CASSPGGTGNYGYTF
TRBJ1-2	TRBV2	CASRGDIPFLAF
TRBJ1-2	TRBV6-5	CASSRRSQDGYTF
TRBJ2-2	TRBV7-8	CASSPGLDNTGELFF
TRBJ2-7	TRBV7-9	CASSLPRQDAHEQYF
TRBJ1-3	TRBV4-1	CASSQPDGRRIGNTIYF
TRBJ2-5	TRBV7-9	CASSFMGWRETQYF
TRBJ2-3	TRBV5-4	CASSHTTGNTQYF
TRBJ2-5	TRBV5-1	CASGTGDQETQYF
TRBJ2-3	TRBV11-2	CASRPGQGRVDTQYF
TRBJ2-3	TRBV28	CASSLWQGTGTDTQYF
TRBJ1-2	TRBV7-2	CASSADRTNYGYTF
TRBJ1-5	TRBV6-1	CASREGPSSNQPQHF
TRBJ2-5	TRBV9	CASSDAIGTSGQETQYF
TRBJ1-2	TRBV29-1	CSSVSGFIHGYTF
TRBJ2-1	TRBV5-4	CASSLEGRLASGDEQFF